This T cell receptor beta chain stems from a study of CD8+ T cells in alopecia areata. Whole-study results and caveats: Scalp clonality, together with expanded CD8+ clones among the top 100, fell significantly with tofacitinib. Normal scalp had lower clonality than lesional scalp, with alopecia totalis/universalis lesions showing this most strongly.

Treatment given: oral pan-JAK inhibitor, 5-10 mg twice daily. Starting from PBMCs, sorting isolated CD4+ and CD8+ T cells. The length of the CDR3 is 14 residues. V dropped 2 bases and J dropped 2 bases, with 9 bases sitting between them. The germline V gene has CDR1 SGHRS and CDR2 YFSETQ. RNA was extracted and reverse transcribed into cDNA as the sequencing template. The protocol was immunoSEQ multiplex PCR, while the TCRdb copy is restricted to in-frame clones and leaves out a portion. The sample records 150,000 to 200,000 clones, roughly 60% being singletons. Remarks on this clone: Its antigen remains unknown.

The chain is built from TRBV5-1 and TRBJ2-3; D is unresolved. The sequence derives from a human donor with alopecia areata. The material sequenced was CD4+ T cells sorted from blood, taken between weeks 55 and 70, from a patient treated with tofacitinib. In nucleotides, the CDR3 is TGCGCCAGCAGCTTTGGGCAGACCACAGATACGCAGTATTTT. Translated: CASSFGQTTDTQYF.